The 30 T cell receptor beta chains below come from one sample, sequenced in a study of HIV-infected children after antiretroviral therapy interruption. The TCR library was built from RNA with a 3' RACE protocol and unique molecular identifiers. TCRdb independently ran MiXCR on the 3' RACE reads; one entry per CDR3 protein. Of more than 85,000 distinct CDR3 sequences in the sample, roughly 6.7% were seen once. Treatment here: PENTA 11 planned treatment interruption arm or continuous ART arm. The sequencing here drew on CD45RA+ CD4+ T cells from PBMCs, pooled from several time points, taken from a donor given antiretroviral therapy, either interrupted or continuous. Indicated subset: naive CD4+ CD45RA+ CD45RO- T cells. Receptors originate from a pool of human donors with HIV.

This clonotype was observed many times. The chain employs TRBV9 and TRBJ2-3; 8 positions agree with TRBD2. The CDR3 totals 15 residues. Germline V CDR1 and CDR2: SGDLS, YYNGEE. V was clipped by 3 bases and J by 2 bases; unmatched bases: 5. CDR3 residues: CASSDGLASTDTQYF. Here the CDR3 DNA reads TGTGCCAGCAGCGACGGACTAGCATCCACAGATACGCAGTATTTT. Using reference TRBV9 and TRBJ2-3 for the parts outside the CDR3, the full variable domain is DSGVTQTPKHLITATGQRVTLRCSPRSGDLSVYWYQQSLDQGLQFLIQYYNGEERAKGNILERFSAQQFPDLHSELNLSSLELGDSALYFCASSDGLASTDTQYFGPGTRLTVL.

The table lists this clonotype with a few counts. The rearrangement uses TRBV3-1 and TRBJ2-3; 7 bases line up with TRBD2. The ends lost 4 bases at V and 4 bases at J; junction bases unmatched: 2. The germline V gene encodes CDR1 LGHDT and CDR2 YNNKEL (reference sequence). The CDR3 contains 13 residues. The CDR3 loop is CASSRGGADTQYF. DNA of the CDR3: TGTGCCAGCAGCCGCGGGGGAGCAGATACGCAGTATTTT.

The gene calls are TRBV30 and TRBJ1-5; D is undetermined. Germline CDR1 GTSNPN, CDR2 SVGIG (reference sequence). V shed 3 bases and J shed 5 bases, with 11 bases lying between them. CDR3 length: 13 residues. CDR3 coding DNA: TGTGCCTGGAGACCCTCCCCCTATCAGCCCCAGCATTTT. Protein product: CAWRPSPYQPQHF.

This sequence joins TRBV9 and TRBJ1-2, with D possibly TRBD1 on 5 matching bases. The CDR3 spans 12 residues. Per the germline V gene, CDR1 is SGDLS and CDR2 is YYNGEE. V dropped 5 bases and J dropped 6 bases, with 11 bases sitting between them. CDR3 sequence (DNA): TGTGCCAGCAGTGCGGGGGGGAATGGCTACACCTTC. Its translation is CASSAGGNGYTF.

This clonotype was observed many times. The V gene is TRBV20-1, the J gene TRBJ2-7; 8 bases line up with TRBD1. Germline values: CDR1 DFQATT, CDR2 SNEGSKA (reference sequence). The CDR3 extends over 13 amino acids. The ends lost 6 bases at V and 4 bases at J; junction bases unmatched: 8. CDR3 protein: CSAWGTGLYEQYF. CDR3 nucleotide sequence: TGCAGTGCCTGGGGGACAGGACTTTACGAGCAGTACTTC.

V gene TRBV7-2 combines with J gene TRBJ1-6; D unresolved. The ends were cut back, 1 base at V and 10 bases at J, with 11 bases in the middle. Germline assignment: CDR1 SGHTA and CDR2 FQGNSA. This CDR3 is 14 amino acids long. The CDR3 region is CASSLGAPRSPLHF. CDR3 DNA sequence: TGTGCCAGCAGCTTAGGGGCCCCGCGATCACCCCTCCACTTT. Supplemented by reference TRBV7-2 and TRBJ1-6, the full variable domain reads GAGVSQSPSNKVTEKGKDVELRCDPISGHTALYWYRQSLGQGLEFLIYFQGNSAPDKSGLPSDRFSAERTGGSVSTLTIQRTQQEDSAVYLCASSLGAPRSPLHFGNGTRLTVT.

This clonotype occurred a few times. The chain combines TRBV7-2 with TRBJ1-4; TRBD1 might be the D (5 bases). The CDR3 sequence is 13 residues long. Trimming took 1 base from V and 6 from J, leaving 6 bases between them. The germline V gene has CDR1 SGHTA and CDR2 FQGNSA. The CDR3 reads CASSLVGDEKLFF. CDR3 coding DNA: TGTGCCAGCAGCTTAGTAGGGGATGAAAAACTGTTTTTT.

This clonotype was counted ten times or more. V is TRBV18 and J is TRBJ1-2; D not resolved. From germline, CDR1 is KGHSH and CDR2 LQKENI. The V gene lost 3 bases and the J gene lost 10 bases, with 12 bases spanning the gap. This CDR3 has 12 residues. The CDR3 DNA is TGTGCCAGCTCACCCATCACAGTTGACTACACCTTC. This gives the protein CASSPITVDYTF. The entire variable domain, with the rest obtained from reference TRBV18 and TRBJ1-2, is as follows: NAGVMQNPRHLVRRRGQEARLRCSPMKGHSHVYWYRQLPEEGLKFMVYLQKENIIDESGMPKERFSAEFPKEGPSILRIQQVVRGDSAAYFCASSPITVDYTFGSGTRLTVV.

The chain employs TRBV5-1 and TRBJ1-5, with D perhaps matching TRBD1 (5 bases). In germline, CDR1 is SGHRS, CDR2 YFSETQ. Trimming took off 4 bases at V and 2 bases at J, with 16 bases between the two ends. The CDR3 length is 16 residues. The chain's CDR3 is CASSPGEGWGNQPQHF. The CDR3 DNA is TGCGCCAGCAGCCCCGGGGAGGGGTGGGGCAATCAGCCCCAGCATTTT.

This clonotype was recorded many times. This sequence joins TRBV29-1 and TRBJ2-2, with TRBD1 identical over 9 bases. This CDR3 has 14 amino acids. The germline gives CDR1 SQVTM, CDR2 ANQGSEA. The ends lost 4 bases at V and 6 bases at J; junction bases unmatched: 6. The CDR3 reads CSVGGTGSSGELFF. In nucleotides, the CDR3 is TGCAGCGTTGGGGGGACAGGGTCTTCCGGGGAGCTGTTTTTT.

This clonotype was detected many times. The chain recombines TRBV5-4 with TRBJ2-3; 11 nucleotides match TRBD2. CDR1 and CDR2 from the germline V gene are SGHNT and YYREEE (reference sequence). The trim removed 0 bases at V and 4 bases at J, leaving 1 base unmatched. CDR3 size: 15 residues. Here the CDR3 reads CASSLASGRSDTQYF. In DNA form, the CDR3 reads TGTGCCAGCAGCTTGGCTAGCGGGAGGTCAGATACGCAGTATTTT.

The V call is TRBV28, the J call TRBJ2-7; 11 bases line up with TRBD2. V shed 4 bases, J shed 6 bases, and the junction held 8 bases outside the gene matches. The CDR3 sequence is 15 residues long. Per the germline V gene, CDR1 is MDHEN and CDR2 is SYDVKM. CDR3 protein: CASSSSTSGRSEQYF. Written as DNA, the CDR3 is TGTGCCAGCAGTTCCAGTACTAGCGGGAGATCCGAGCAGTACTTC.

This clonotype was seen at least ten times. The rearrangement uses TRBV19 and TRBJ1-2; 7 nucleotides line up with TRBD1. Germline V gives CDR1 LNHDA, CDR2 SQIVND (reference sequence). The CDR3 contains 16 residues. The J segment lost 0 bases and the V segment lost 3 bases, leaving 7 bases of the junction unmatched. CDR3 sequence (DNA): TGTGCCAGTAGTATCCGCCCCAGGGGGACTAACTATGGCTACACCTTC. Residues: CASSIRPRGTNYGYTF.

The rearrangement uses TRBV11-2 and TRBJ1-2; D ambiguous. V shed 2 bases and J shed 2 bases, with 9 bases lying between them. Germline-derived CDR1 and CDR2 are SGHAT and FQNNGV. The CDR3 contains 14 residues. The CDR3 DNA is TGTGCCAGCAGCTTACAAGCAATAAACTATGGCTACACCTTC. Translating gives CASSLQAINYGYTF.

Concerning this clonotype itself: This may stem from a read error, because a much larger clone lies one nucleotide away. CDR3 sequence reads: CASSLVWGYYGYTF. DNA of the CDR3: TGTGCCAGCAGCTTAGTGTGGGGCTACTATGGCTACACCTTC. The J gene is TRBJ1-2, the V gene TRBV11-2; weak D call: TRBD1 (5 bases). V was pared by 1 base and J by 3 bases, with 9 bases between. Germline-derived CDR1 and CDR2 are SGHAT and FQNNGV. The CDR3 sequence is 14 residues long.

This clonotype was observed at least ten times. The V call is TRBV5-4, the J call TRBJ2-3; D gene uncertain. CDR3 length: 14 residues. V lost 0 bases and J lost 6, with 11 bases in between. CDR1 SGHNT and CDR2 YYREEE come from the germline V gene (reference sequence). CDR3 coding DNA: TGTGCCAGCAGCTTGGTTGGGTGGTCCGATACGCAGTATTTT. It translates to CASSLVGWSDTQYF.

This clonotype rates as medium-sized (0.01 to 0.1%). CDR3 loop: CASSLQRGAGETQYF. For the CDR3, the DNA is TGTGCCAGCAGCTTACAGCGGGGGGCAGGGGAGACCCAGTACTTC. The gene calls are TRBV7-2 and TRBJ2-5, with 9 bases identical to TRBD2. The CDR3 extends over 15 amino acids. Per germline, CDR1 SGHTA and CDR2 FQGNSA. J lost 5 bases, V lost 2 bases, and 6 bases had no gene match.

This clonotype was detected many times. The chain is built from TRBV20-1 and TRBJ1-5, with D perhaps matching TRBD1 (5 bases). Germline assignment: CDR1 DFQATT and CDR2 SNEGSKA (reference sequence). Deletions cut 1 base from V and 2 bases from J, with 9 bases between. CDR3 length: 14 amino acids. The CDR3 loop reads CSARVAGRNQPQHF. The CDR3 nucleotides are TGCAGTGCTAGAGTCGCAGGGCGCAATCAGCCCCAGCATTTT.

The rearrangement uses TRBV29-1 and TRBJ1-3; D is ambiguous. V was shortened by 7 bases and J by 5 bases, with 12 bases between the two germline ends. The CDR3 has 12 residues. The germline V gene has CDR1 SQVTM and CDR2 ANQGSEA. The CDR3 loop reads CSAGNTRNTIYF. CDR3 sequence (DNA): TGCAGCGCCGGAAATACCAGAAACACCATATATTTT.

The rearrangement joins TRBV10-3 to TRBJ2-7, with 12 bases fitting TRBD1. Germline V CDR1 and CDR2: ENHRY, SYGVKD. The V gene end was trimmed by 0 bases and the J gene end by 0 bases; junction bases not matched to a gene: 9. The CDR3 runs 19 residues. In nucleotides, the CDR3 is TGTGCCATCAGTGAGTCAATGGGACAGGGGGCGCAAAGCTCCTACGAGCAGTACTTC. Protein: CAISESMGQGAQSSYEQYF.

V gene TRBV29-1 combines with J gene TRBJ2-1; D may be TRBD1 (6 bases). Trimming stripped 1 base from V and 9 bases from J, with 13 bases between. The length of the CDR3 is 13 residues. CDR1 is SQVTM, CDR2 ANQGSEA, per germline. CDR3 sequence: CSVEVIRGTEQFF. The CDR3 DNA reads TGCAGCGTTGAAGTTATAAGGGGGACTGAGCAGTTCTTC.

This clonotype was recorded many times. The chain employs TRBV5-1 and TRBJ2-3; D ambiguous. CDR3 length: 13 amino acids. Trimming took off 3 bases at V and 6 bases at J, with 11 bases between the two ends. In germline, CDR1 is SGHRS, CDR2 YFSETQ. This chain's CDR3 is CASSSPNRDTQYF. In DNA, the CDR3 is TGCGCCAGCAGCTCCCCCAATAGGGATACGCAGTATTTT.

This clonotype was recorded many times. J is TRBJ2-5 and V is TRBV5-4; D is ambiguous. In germline, CDR1 is SGHNT, CDR2 YYREEE (reference sequence). The CDR3 covers 13 residues. V was trimmed by 1 base and J by 4 bases, leaving 8 bases between them. CDR3 in amino acids: CASSLSARETQYF. DNA of the CDR3: TGTGCCAGCAGCTTGTCCGCCCGAGAGACCCAGTACTTC.

At least ten counts were recorded for this clonotype. V and J are TRBV2 and TRBJ2-1; D gene uncertain. Trimming pared 3 bases from V and 6 bases from J, leaving 6 bases between. The germline V gene encodes CDR1 SNHLY and CDR2 FYNNEI. The CDR3 covers 12 residues. The CDR3 sequence is CASSDSVNEQFF. CDR3 nucleotides: TGTGCCAGCAGTGATAGTGTCAATGAGCAGTTCTTC.

The sample holds a few counts of this clonotype. This chain connects TRBV12-3 or TRBV12-4 to TRBJ1-5; D is possibly TRBD1 (5 bases). V was trimmed by 2 bases and J by 5 bases, leaving 10 bases between them. The CDR3 extends over 14 amino acids. The CDR3 reads CASSLRTGHQPQHF. CDR3 sequence (DNA): TGTGCCAGCAGTTTACGAACAGGTCATCAGCCCCAGCATTTT.

This clonotype has ten or more counts. The genes are TRBV20-1 and TRBJ2-3, with 7 positions matching TRBD2. The CDR3 is made up of 14 amino acids. Per germline, CDR1 DFQATT and CDR2 SNEGSKA (reference sequence). The V and J ends lost 3 bases and 1 base, in that order; junction bases with no gene match: 4. CDR3 in amino acids: CSARDGLGTDTQYF. CDR3 nucleotides: TGCAGTGCTAGGGACGGACTAGGCACAGATACGCAGTATTTT.

This clonotype showed up many times. V is TRBV12-3 or TRBV12-4 and J is TRBJ1-2, with TRBD1 matching 9 bases. The V segment lost 4 bases and the J segment 12 bases; nucleotides outside the gene matches: 6. This CDR3 has 12 residues. The CDR3 loop is CASSSGQGKDTF. Here the CDR3 DNA reads TGTGCCAGCAGTTCTGGACAGGGGAAGGACACCTTC.

In its sample, this clonotype was seen many times. The chain has TRBV29-1 and TRBJ1-2, with D maybe TRBD1 (5 bases). Germline-derived CDR1 and CDR2 are SQVTM and ANQGSEA. The CDR3 is 14 amino acids. Between the trimmed V and J ends, which lost 6 bases and 8 bases, there was a span of 22 bases. CDR3 residues: CSVLSGTPLWGYTF. The CDR3 nucleotides read TGCAGCGTCTTATCCGGGACCCCTTTGTGGGGCTACACCTTC.

In this sample, this clonotype turned up many times. The rearrangement links TRBV12-5 to TRBJ2-5; the match to TRBD1 covers 9 bases. Germline assignment: CDR1 LGHNT and CDR2 FRNRAP. Trimming at V came to 7 bases and at J to 1 base, leaving 10 bases not matched to a gene. The CDR3 totals 16 residues. Here the CDR3 reads CASARGTGTFQETQYF. As DNA, the CDR3 is TGTGCTAGTGCCCGAGGGACAGGGACCTTCCAAGAGACCCAGTACTTC.

This clonotype was observed a few times. The genes are TRBV6-6 and TRBJ1-2; unclear D gene. Trimming cost V 6 bases and J 6 bases, with 17 bases left between them. The germline V gene encodes CDR1 MNHNY and CDR2 SVGAGI (reference sequence). The CDR3 is 14 residues long. In nucleotides, the CDR3 is TGTGCCAGCAGAAAGATACCTTCCAACGATGGCTACACCTTC. This gives the protein CASRKIPSNDGYTF.